Below, 2 T cell receptor beta chains from the same sample are listed, as sequenced in a study of cytomegalovirus exposure and HLA in healthy donors. PCR used 60 Vbeta primers and 13 Jbeta primers. TCRdb keeps only in-frame clones here, not all; method: immunoSEQ multiplex PCR. The data contain some 99,000 clones, about four fifths of them singletons. Source material: PBMCs. All receptors come from a woman aged 25 to 39 in good health and CMV-seronegative.

The chain combines TRBV19 with TRBJ1-1; D might be TRBD1 (6 bases). CDR1 and CDR2 (germline): LNHDA, SQIVND (reference sequence). The CDR3 runs 15 residues. The V gene lost 3 bases and the J gene lost 4 bases, with 15 bases spanning the gap. CDR3 sequence (DNA): TGTGCCAGTAGTATCTTGCCAGGGGATTCCACTGAAGCTTTCTTT. This sequence encodes CASSILPGDSTEAFF.

A remark on this clone: This sample includes further DNA sequences coding for the same CDR3. The rearrangement uses TRBV29-1 and TRBJ2-7; 8 positions agree with TRBD1. Germline V gene data show CDR1 as SQVTM and CDR2 as ANQGSEA. This CDR3 contains 15 residues. With 5 bases clipped from V and 5 bases from J, the junction kept 14 bases outside the gene matches. The DNA of the CDR3 is TGCAGCGTTTTACCACCCGCCGCAGGGGGCGACGAGCAGTACTTC. Its protein product is CSVLPPAAGGDEQYF.